A single sample gave rise to the 2 T cell receptor beta chains below, sequenced in a study of shared clonotypes between healthy human individuals. Assay: immunoSEQ multiplex PCR; the TCRdb copy retains only in-frame clones and omits some. The table has a few million clones, approximately 90% seen once. What was sequenced was naive CD4+ T cells sorted from blood. Subset noted: CD45RA+ positively selected. These receptors were collected from a man younger than 30 in good health.

Points on this clone: The limits of the CDR3 on the DNA are not certain, so only TCRdb's listed CDR3 is given. The genes are TRBV9 and TRBJ2-3; no check of the table's D call, TRBD2, against the DNA was made. The CDR3 extends over 14 residues, inclusive of both ends. Germline values: CDR1 SGDLS, CDR2 YYNGEE. The CDR3: CASSVGGGASPRYF.

This clone appeared a single time. V usage is TRBV7-2 and J usage is TRBJ2-2; D could derive from TRBD1 or TRBD2 (5 bases each). V gave up 3 bases and J gave up 6 bases, with 11 bases separating them. CDR3 length: 14 amino acids. From germline, CDR1 is SGHTA and CDR2 FQGNSA. Here the CDR3 reads CASSFHGGPGELFF. The CDR3, as DNA: TGTGCCAGCAGCTTCCATGGGGGACCCGGGGAGCTGTTTTTT.